Below, one TCR beta chain is given with its context. Its recognized antigen is unknown. Base qualities are not recorded, but no much larger clone differs from it by a single base. The data derive from a study of long-term antiretroviral therapy in people with HIV (dated by TCRdb to 2021 to 2024). Concerning the study at large: The earliest samples were collected about a decade before the 2015 WHO recommendation for immediate ART, when ART was typically delayed until CD4 counts fell. This retrospective serial study examined whether starting ART and sustained HIV suppression were associated with changes in the composition and diversity of the TRB repertoire in peripheral blood. From some 30 adults with confirmed HIV infection, the cohort provided around 180 cryopreserved PBMC samples, gathered serially across a mean of around six years (range 1-12). About 35% of the 30 participants with HIV were female. No cross-contamination during QIAcube processing was seen in test extractions of a monoclonal T-cell line run alongside 25 to 35 polyclonal samples. Broader findings and caveats from the paper: Owing to limited PBMC availability, only the TCR beta chain was sequenced, without alpha chain pairing. At every time point, the repertoire was dominated by expanded TRB clones first identified before ART initiation, although this dominance fluctuated and, in many PLHIV, declined after ART. Inferences about post-ART repertoire changes were limited because no data were available on ART adherence, viral resistance or therapy changes. Because pre-ART samples had limited cell numbers, profiling was done on unsorted PBMC rather than on sorted CD4+ and CD8+ T cells. The samples were dated from the mid-2000s to the late 2010s, and the ART regimens that were used may be less effective than current ART regimens. CDR3 length ranges in HIV repertoires were narrower than in controls, and network structure suggested an antigen-experienced repertoire with only a slight naive shift after ART. ART initiation was associated with a significant increase in TRB diversity, but diversity stayed significantly below transplant donor controls even after long-term ART.

The CDR3 goes from the cysteine to the phenylalanine over 13 residues. The read is trimmed to its CDR3 DNA, 39 bases read in frame from base 1. Deletion took 2 bases off V and 1 base off J, with a span of 6 bases between the germline ends. CDR1 is given as SGHDT and CDR2 as YYEEEE, both from the germline V gene. Inclusion was restricted to participants for whom at least one PBMC sample before ART initiation and at least two post-ART samples were available. Treatment was received in the United States of America by all participants with HIV. Before DNA extraction, cryopreserved samples containing 1-10 million PBMC were thawed and washed. At the time of the earliest PBMC sample for each participant with HIV, ages ranged from about 20 to 54 years. Each participant contributed PBMC samples from 1-4 timepoints before ART initiation and 2-8 timepoints after ART initiation, with a median of 7 samples. Serial HIV viral load, CD4+ T-cell count, ART history and demographic data were obtained for every participant. Genomic DNA was extracted from unsorted PBMC with a Qiagen kit on a QIAcube, processed in batches of 12 samples.

The immunoSEQ hsTCRB v3.0 assay was used at survey level resolution to sequence the TRB variable region. A depth of roughly 40,000-55,000 T-cell genomes per sample was targeted for TRB sequencing. Pooled TRB libraries were sequenced on an Illumina MiSeq with a v3 150-cycle kit. From the authors' description of their analysis: Repertoire analysis was run in R within a reproducible Nextflow workflow that covered QC, data transformation and analysis. LymphoSeq2, an R package for exploring AIRR-Seq data, was used to implement the custom analyses. Four samples yielding fewer than 5000 total TRB sequences were excluded, leaving 150 to 200 analyzed HIV repertoires. Among the approximately 190 retained HIV repertoires, fewer than 65 were collected before ART initiation and around 130 after ART initiation. Repertoires were downsampled to 5000 TRB nucleotide sequences, with summary statistics averaged over 100 downsampling iterations. TRB sequences were retained for analysis only if CDR3 regions of at least seven amino acids were present. Diversity was measured with a Shannon entropy-derived clonality score and the Gini coefficient. In repertoire networks, the top 5000 CDR3 amino acid sequences were linked whenever an edit distance of one separated two sequences. For TRB CDR3 amino acid sequences, antigen specificity groups and MHC restriction were predicted with GLIPH2. To flag known associations with CMV, EBV, HIV or tissue antigens, CDR3 amino acid sequences were compared against VDJdb and McPAS-TCR. Pre-ART, post-ART and control groups were compared with Wilcoxon signed-rank tests and Holm-Bonferroni correction. Here the immuneACCESS table is served through TCRdb, limited to in-frame sequences with V and J called. Missing clones are a known gap in these copies; in checked studies unresolved V genes cover under half, and the rest lacks a known reason. V and J calls and clone size are copied from that table; D and trimming were computed from the DNA. In all, the sample holds about 22,000 clones, and about 86% of those were seen once. Approximately 5% of the sample rests with the top ten.

The sequence derives from a man aged 55 to 70 with HIV. The rearranged segments are TRBV5-6 and TRBJ1-1; the best D guess is TRBD1, with 5 bases matching. The sample consisted of unsorted PBMCs, taken 1.3 years after starting antiretroviral therapy. Here the CDR3 is given as CASSLDRNTEAFF. The DNA sequence follows: TGTGCCAGCAGCTTAGACAGGAACACTGAAGCTTTCTTT.